This T cell receptor beta chain stems from a study of T-cell memory formation after mild COVID-19 (dated by TCRdb to the early 2020s). At the level of the whole study: TCR sequence clusters from the two donors were found to be largely donor specific. Longitudinal TCRalpha and TCRbeta repertoire sequencing tracked T-cell clones expanding and contracting after mild COVID-19 in a couple of donors. Two young, previously healthy adult volunteers, one female and one male, were included in the cohort.

PBMCs were isolated by Ficoll-Paque density gradient centrifugation. CDR1 and CDR2 are drawn from the germline V gene (reference sequence): LNHNV, YYDKDF. Including the terminal cysteine and phenylalanine, the CDR3 comprises 13 residues. Only the CDR3 region is kept as DNA, spanning 39 bases read in frame from base 1. Deletion took 8 bases off V and 2 bases off J, with a span of 9 bases between the germline ends. A note on this clonotype: Its antigen is currently not known. No clone much larger than this one lies a single base away; base qualities are absent.

The listed sequencing device is Illumina NovaSeq 6000. Using 5'RACE with constant-segment primers, TCRalpha and TCRbeta cDNA libraries were constructed, with sample barcodes and unique molecular identifiers added in the process. Trizol reagent was used to extract RNA from every sample. The libraries were amplified in two PCR steps, and the second step added a second sample barcode and Illumina TruSeq adapters. Libraries were sequenced on an Illumina NovaSeq with 2 x 150 bp paired-end reads. The study's processing was this. Reads were demultiplexed and collapsed into UMI-guided consensus sequences with migec v1.2.7. Using mixcr v2.1.11, the UMI consensuses were aligned to TRA and TRB V and J templates and assembled into clonotypes. Clonotypes were classified as expanded or contracted when called significant by both edgeR and NoisET, with noise models trained on biological replicates. edgeR calls used a false discovery rate-adjusted p below 0.01 and a log2 fold-change threshold of 1. PCA with hierarchical clustering of max-normalized trajectories of the 1000 most abundant clonotypes was used as exploratory dynamics analysis. Each responding clone was given a CD4 or CD8 phenotype based on the CD4+ and CD8+ repertoires, which had been sequenced separately. TCRdb reprocessed the public reads (quality trimming at Q25 with fastp, clone calling with MiXCR) and kept in-frame beta chains. Rows with one shared CDR3 protein collapse into an entry with the most common genes and DNA. The V and J calls shown here were made by TCRdb, not taken from the authors' results. Here the sample has around 340,000 distinct CDR3 sequences; about 15% occur a single time. Together, the top ten hold around a fifth of the sample.

Summary of the overall study and its limitations: The study covered only a couple of mild cases, and larger cohorts including severe cases with pre-infection samples were considered necessary. Balanced CD4/CD8 phenotypes were observed for clones contracting from day 15 to 85, whereas a bias towards CD4+ was observed for a second wave of clones expanding from day 15 to 37. Whether the second-wave clones peaking on day 37 were SARS-CoV-2 specific was not confirmed. Some responding clones were detected in pre-infection memory, which suggested that pre-existing cross-reactive memory T cells had joined the SARS-CoV-2 response. Contracting CD4+ clones turned up mainly in the CM and EM memory subsets, whereas EMRA was where CD8+ clones were enriched.

Here the chain combines TRBV15 and TRBJ2-2, with the D segment identity uncertain. The sequencing input was PBMCs or a T cell subset sorted from them (not recorded which). The clonotype was recovered from a man in his late teens or twenties who had mild COVID-19 (a few samples of this study predate the infection). The sample titles of this study are shuffled in the database, so cell type and time point are left out; the donor was told from shared clones. The CDR3 amino acid sequence is: CATQTANTGELFF. The sequenced DNA is TGTGCCACCCAAACAGCTAACACCGGGGAGCTGTTTTTT.